Below are 32 T cell receptor beta chains sequenced from a single sample in a study of T-cell reconstitution after alpha-beta-depleted transplantation in children. Unique molecular identifiers were built into the TCRbeta library. TCRdb itself ran the PCR reads through MiXCR, one entry per CDR3 protein. The sample shows 550,000 to 800,000 distinct CDR3 sequences, around 14% of them seen only once. The sequencing used PBMCs, collected before TCRalphabeta/CD19-depleted stem cell transplant. Source of these receptors: a girl between 2 and 10 years old with congenital amegakaryocytic thrombocytopenia, due to receive a stem cell transplant.

The CDR3 nucleotides read TGTGCCTGGGGTGGAACGGGACTAGCGGGGGATGAGCAGTTCTTC. It is translated as CAWGGTGLAGDEQFF. The chain has TRBV30 and TRBJ2-1; 14 bases line up with TRBD2. CDR1 and CDR2 (germline): GTSNPN, SVGIG (reference sequence). This CDR3 spans 15 amino acids. With V trimmed by 5 bases and J by 8 bases, 8 bases remained unmatched.

In this sample, this clonotype turned up a few times. The V call is TRBV12-3 or TRBV12-4, the J call TRBJ2-1; D remains unclear. Trimming cost V 5 bases and J 6 bases, with 26 bases left between them. The CDR3 is 18 residues long. The CDR3 region has the DNA TGTGCCAGCAGTCTTCGCCGTATCCCGAGAGTATACGGCAATGAGCAGTTCTTC. Its protein product is CASSLRRIPRVYGNEQFF.

This clonotype was found a few times. The chain combines TRBV20-1 with TRBJ2-3; D is ambiguous. Germline V gene lookup returns CDR1 DFQATT and CDR2 SNEGSKA (reference sequence). This CDR3 contains 15 residues. Trimming removed 3 bases from V and 3 bases from J, with 16 bases in between. This CDR3 is CSASWYREGTDTQYF. As DNA, the CDR3 is TGCAGTGCTAGTTGGTATAGGGAAGGTACAGATACGCAGTATTTT.

This sequence joins TRBV27 and TRBJ2-7; 13 bases agree with TRBD2. The germline V gene encodes CDR1 MNHEY and CDR2 SMNVEV (reference sequence). After removal of 5 bases from V and 3 bases from J, the junction contained 7 bases not matched to a gene. This CDR3 spans 16 amino acids. CDR3 sequence (DNA): TGTGCCAGCAGTCCTACGGGACTAGCGGGAATCTACGAGCAGTACTTC. Translation gives CASSPTGLAGIYEQYF.

The chain employs TRBV5-1 and TRBJ2-1; D gene uncertain. Trimming took off 7 bases at V and 5 bases at J, with 7 bases between the two ends. CDR3 length equals 11 residues. In germline, CDR1 is SGHRS, CDR2 YFSETQ. CDR3 coding DNA: TGCGCCAGCCTCCTAGACAATGAGCAGTTCTTC. This gives the protein CASLLDNEQFF. Looking up the rest from reference TRBV5-1 and TRBJ2-1 gives the full variable domain: KAGVTQTPRYLIKTRGQQVTLSCSPISGHRSVSWYQQTPGQGLQFLFEYFSETQRNKGNFPGRFSGRQFSNSRSEMNVSTLELGDSALYLCASLLDNEQFFGPGTRLTVL.

This clonotype was seen more than once but under ten times. This chain joins TRBV2 and TRBJ2-3; TRBD1 aligns across 8 bases. Germline trimming cut 6 bases from V and 1 base from J; bases unmatched to any gene: 6. CDR1 is SNHLY, CDR2 FYNNEI, per germline. The CDR3 loop spans 15 amino acids. The CDR3 DNA is TGTGCCAGCAGCCCGGACAGGGTGGGCACAGATACGCAGTATTTT. Amino acids: CASSPDRVGTDTQYF.

This clonotype appeared many times. The chain joins TRBV5-1 to TRBJ2-5; 13 bases line up with TRBD2. CDR1 is SGHRS, CDR2 YFSETQ, per germline. The ends lost 3 bases at V and 3 bases at J; junction bases unmatched: 5. The CDR3 length is 16 residues. This chain's CDR3 is CASSSILAGGKETQYF. In DNA, the CDR3 is TGCGCCAGCAGCTCGATACTAGCGGGAGGGAAAGAGACCCAGTACTTC.

The table lists this clonotype with many counts. The chain combines TRBV20-1 with TRBJ2-5; D is unclear. The CDR3 runs to 14 residues. Germline CDR1 DFQATT, CDR2 SNEGSKA (reference sequence). V was clipped by 0 bases and J by 5 bases, with 13 bases between them. The CDR3 here is CSARDALLGETQYF. CDR3 nucleotides: TGCAGTGCTAGAGACGCCCTGTTGGGGGAGACCCAGTACTTC.

V usage is TRBV5-1 and J usage is TRBJ2-2; D is possibly TRBD1 (6 bases). The CDR3 contains 16 residues. Germline CDR1 reads SGHRS; CDR2 reads YFSETQ. Trimming took off 5 bases at V and 1 base at J, with 15 bases between the two ends. In DNA form, the CDR3 reads TGCGCCAGCAGTAACAGGGTTTACAAGAACACCGGGGAGCTGTTTTTT. This codes for CASSNRVYKNTGELFF.

The chain couples TRBV7-9 to TRBJ1-3; a possible D gene is TRBD1 (5 bases). Germline CDR1 and CDR2: SEHNR and FQNEAQ (reference sequence). Trimming took off 6 bases at V and 1 base at J, with 13 bases between the two ends. The CDR3 consists of 15 residues. CDR3 in amino acids: CASSSQGRSGNTIYF. For the CDR3, the DNA is TGTGCCAGCAGTTCCCAGGGAAGGTCTGGAAACACCATATATTTT.

Concerning this clonotype itself: This may stem from a read error, because a much larger clone lies one nucleotide away. This chain connects TRBV10-3 to TRBJ2-7, with 12 nucleotides matching TRBD2. The germline gives CDR1 ENHRY, CDR2 SYGVKD. This CDR3 comprises 15 residues. The CDR3 spells CAISDPSGRGYEQCF. The DNA of the CDR3 is TGTGCCATCAGTGACCCTAGCGGGAGGGGGTACGAGCAGTGCTTC.

In its sample, this clonotype was seen many times. This rearrangement joins TRBV5-1 to TRBJ1-1, with 9 bases matching TRBD1. CDR1 is SGHRS and CDR2 is YFSETQ in the germline V gene. Trimming cost V 0 bases and J 4 bases; bases outside gene matches: 7. This CDR3 comprises 16 residues. CDR3 residues: CASSLGGQGMGTEAFF. CDR3 bases: TGCGCCAGCAGCTTGGGGGGACAGGGTATGGGCACTGAAGCTTTCTTT.

The chain carries TRBV19 and TRBJ1-1; D is ambiguous. With 0 bases removed from V and 1 base from J, the gap between germline ends came to 6 bases. The CDR3 is 14 amino acids. CDR1 LNHDA and CDR2 SQIVND come from the germline V gene (reference sequence). The DNA for the CDR3 is TGTGCCAGTAGTATAGATGGTCGGAACACTGAAGCTTTCTTT. It encodes CASSIDGRNTEAFF.

V gene TRBV19 combines with J gene TRBJ2-2; TRBD1 agrees at 7 bases. This CDR3 contains 15 residues. CDR1 is LNHDA, CDR2 SQIVND, per germline (reference sequence). The ends lost 7 bases at V and 2 bases at J; junction bases unmatched: 7. The CDR3 bases are TGTGCCAGTAATCCGGGACAGATAAACACCGGGGAGCTGTTTTTT. Translating gives CASNPGQINTGELFF.

This clonotype has at least ten counts. The chain joins TRBV10-3 to TRBJ2-5; 8 bases fit TRBD1. After removal of 0 bases from V and 5 bases from J, the junction contained 14 bases not matched to a gene. CDR1 ENHRY and CDR2 SYGVKD come from the germline V gene. The CDR3 extends over 18 amino acids. The CDR3 spells CAISESIATGGVRETQYF. CDR3 bases: TGTGCCATCAGTGAGTCGATTGCAACAGGGGGTGTTCGTGAGACCCAGTACTTC.

The V call is TRBV5-1, the J call TRBJ2-7; no clear D gene. V was cut by 6 bases and J by 7 bases, with 17 bases left in between. This CDR3 has 13 amino acids. Germline V gives CDR1 SGHRS, CDR2 YFSETQ. Here the CDR3 reads CASNPDQLAEQYF. The CDR3 nucleotides are TGCGCCAGCAACCCGGACCAACTCGCGGAGCAGTACTTC.

This clonotype was recorded at least ten times. This sequence joins TRBV9 and TRBJ2-1; maybe TRBD2 (6 bases). The CDR3 covers 14 residues. Per germline, CDR1 SGDLS and CDR2 YYNGEE. Trimming pared 0 bases from V and 4 bases from J, leaving 8 bases between. The CDR3 loop is CASSVAGEYNEQFF. The CDR3 nucleotides are TGTGCCAGCAGCGTAGCGGGGGAGTACAATGAGCAGTTCTTC.

This clonotype was counted between two and nine times. The chain employs TRBV3-1 and TRBJ2-6; D is ambiguous. Germline lookup yields CDR1 LGHDT and CDR2 YNNKEL (reference sequence). The CDR3 has 17 amino acids. V was clipped by 7 bases and J by 4 bases, with 20 bases between them. CDR3 bases: TGTGCCAGCACCCACGCAACTTTCAACCGGGGGGCCAACGTCCTGACTTTC. This encodes CASTHATFNRGANVLTF.

This clonotype was seen repeatedly, ten times or more. V and J are TRBV11-2 and TRBJ2-2; 8 nucleotides line up with TRBD2. Germline values: CDR1 SGHAT, CDR2 FQNNGV. V was pared by 5 bases and J by 0 bases, with 5 bases of the junction left unmatched. The CDR3 is 16 amino acids. The CDR3 nucleotides are TGTGCCAGCAGCGCTGGACTAGCTTCGAACACCGGGGAGCTGTTTTTT. It translates to CASSAGLASNTGELFF. Filled out from reference TRBV11-2 and TRBJ2-2, the complete variable domain reads EAGVAQSPRYKIIEKRQSVAFWCNPISGHATLYWYQQILGQGPKLLIQFQNNGVVDDSQLPKDRFSAERLKGVDSTLKIQPAKLEDSAVYLCASSAGLASNTGELFFGEGSRLTVL.

This chain uses TRBV28 with TRBJ2-1; 11 nucleotides match TRBD2. The V gene's germline CDR1 is MDHEN and CDR2 SYDVKM. V lost 6 bases to trimming and J lost 7 bases; unmatched junction nucleotides: 8. The CDR3 contains 15 residues. CDR3 protein: CASRKLAGVWNEQFF. The CDR3 DNA reads as TGTGCCAGCAGGAAACTAGCGGGAGTTTGGAATGAGCAGTTCTTC.

This clonotype came up a few times. The chain combines TRBV5-1 with TRBJ2-1, with TRBD2 identical over 14 bases. V was pared by 1 base and J by 8 bases, with 8 bases of the junction left unmatched. The CDR3 covers 17 residues. Germline CDR1 SGHRS, CDR2 YFSETQ. CDR3 in amino acids: CASSLLSGTSGSYEQFF. The CDR3 nucleotides are TGCGCCAGCAGCTTGCTGTCCGGGACTAGCGGGAGTTATGAGCAGTTCTTC.

This clonotype was found many times. The rearrangement links TRBV27 to TRBJ2-1; the match to TRBD2 covers 10 bases. Germline lookup yields CDR1 MNHEY and CDR2 SMNVEV (reference sequence). V gave up 6 bases and J gave up 5 bases; unmatched junction bases: 7. The CDR3 spans 15 residues. CDR3 sequence reads: CASSAGTSANNEQFF. Here the CDR3 DNA reads TGTGCCAGCAGCGCAGGGACTAGCGCAAACAATGAGCAGTTCTTC.

The sample holds many counts of this clonotype. The rearrangement uses TRBV29-1 and TRBJ2-7; D might be TRBD1 (6 bases). Germline V lookup: CDR1 SQVTM, CDR2 ANQGSEA. Trimming shortened V by 6 bases and J by 4 bases, and 13 bases separated the two germline ends. The CDR3 totals 12 residues. The CDR3 reads CSVGGEEYEQYF. For the CDR3, the DNA is TGCAGCGTAGGGGGAGAGGAATACGAGCAGTACTTC.

J is TRBJ2-3 and V is TRBV7-2, with D perhaps assigned TRBD1 or TRBD2 (5 bases each). Germline values: CDR1 SGHTA, CDR2 FQGNSA. The germline V and J ends were trimmed by 3 bases and 3 bases, with 10 bases remaining between them. CDR3 size: 14 residues. The CDR3 sequence: CASSFAGGTDTQYF. Written as DNA, the CDR3 is TGTGCCAGCAGCTTCGCTGGGGGAACAGATACGCAGTATTTT.

J is TRBJ1-4 and V is TRBV5-1, with D unresolved. The CDR3 is 13 amino acids. V was cut by 5 bases and J by 6 bases, with 11 bases left in between. The germline CDR1 and CDR2 sequences are SGHRS and YFSETQ. CDR3 coding DNA: TGCGCCAGCAGGGGTTCGCTAGATGAAAAACTGTTTTTT. Encoded protein: CASRGSLDEKLFF.

The chain's CDR3 is CASSQVGTKDEQYF. The DNA for the CDR3 is TGCGCCAGCAGCCAAGTTGGGACCAAAGACGAGCAGTACTTC. The chain carries TRBV4-1 and TRBJ2-7, with D perhaps TRBD1 or TRBD2 (5 bases each). Germline loops: CDR1 MGHRA, CDR2 YSYEKL. The CDR3 sequence is 14 residues long. The germline V and J ends were trimmed by 1 base and 5 bases, with 12 bases remaining between them.

This clonotype showed up many times. This rearrangement joins TRBV5-1 to TRBJ2-1; D is unclear. The V gene lost 6 bases and the J gene lost 4 bases, with 8 bases spanning the gap. Germline assignment: CDR1 SGHRS and CDR2 YFSETQ. The CDR3 length is 12 residues. The CDR3: CASTNPYNEQFF. CDR3 DNA sequence: TGCGCCAGCACTAACCCTTACAATGAGCAGTTCTTC.

This sequence joins TRBV12-3 or TRBV12-4 and TRBJ2-7, with 14 bases identical to TRBD2. The V and J ends lost 6 bases and 3 bases, in that order; junction bases with no gene match: 13. The CDR3 contains 18 residues. Here the CDR3 reads CASSQQGLAGGAIYEQYF. The DNA for the CDR3 is TGTGCCAGCAGCCAGCAAGGACTAGCGGGAGGAGCTATCTACGAGCAGTACTTC.

This clonotype came up many times. The chain links TRBV7-6 to TRBJ2-1, with D unresolved. The germline V gene encodes CDR1 SGHVS and CDR2 FNYEAQ. V gave up 3 bases and J gave up 2 bases, with 8 bases separating them. The CDR3 has 14 residues. CDR3 nucleotide sequence: TGTGCCAGCAGCTTCCGCGAGACCTACAATGAGCAGTTCTTC. Protein sequence: CASSFRETYNEQFF.

The chain employs TRBV10-3 and TRBJ2-5, with D perhaps given as TRBD1 or TRBD2 (5 bases each). Germline CDR1 ENHRY, CDR2 SYGVKD. V was shortened by 0 bases and J by 5 bases, with 16 bases between the two germline ends. This CDR3 comprises 16 residues. The CDR3 loop reads CAISESTLRGSETQYF. In DNA form, the CDR3 reads TGTGCCATCAGTGAGTCGACTCTGAGGGGCTCGGAGACCCAGTACTTC.

This clonotype was observed many times. V is TRBV6-1 and J is TRBJ1-5; D is unresolved. V shed 6 bases and J shed 0 bases, with 12 bases lying between them. CDR1 is MNHNS, CDR2 SASEGT, per germline. The CDR3 runs 15 residues. DNA for the CDR3: TGTGCCAGCAGCCCCGACCCCGGTAGCAATCAGCCCCAGCATTTT. Translation gives CASSPDPGSNQPQHF.

Only a few counts were recorded for this clonotype. The chain uses TRBV5-1 and TRBJ2-3, with 7 positions matching TRBD1. Germline CDR1 reads SGHRS; CDR2 reads YFSETQ. The CDR3 consists of 14 residues. V lost 5 bases and J lost 3; bases outside the gene matches: 6. Here the CDR3 DNA reads TGCGCCAGCAGTTGGGACAGAAGTACAGATACGCAGTATTTT. Protein sequence: CASSWDRSTDTQYF.